What follows are 20 T cell receptor beta chains derived from one specimen sequenced in a study of monozygotic twins with cystic fibrosis. Using immunoSEQ multiplex PCR, the repertoire was profiled, and TCRdb retains in-frame clones only, with some absent. The sample records around 17,000 clones, 96% being singletons. Sequenced input: blood. These receptors came from a girl aged 2-9 years with cystic fibrosis.

The CDR3 loop is CASSHRLATNEKLFF. The CDR3 DNA reads as TGTGCCAGCTCCCACAGGCTTGCAACTAATGAAAAACTGTTTTTT. The chain joins TRBV18 to TRBJ1-4; possibly TRBD1 for D (5 bases). The germline gives CDR1 KGHSH, CDR2 LQKENI. The CDR3 consists of 15 residues. The V and J ends lost 6 bases and 0 bases respectively, with 11 bases between them.

The CDR3 DNA reads as TGTGCCAGCAGCATCGGACTAGCGGGGGAGTCTGGGACAGATACGCAGTATTTT. Translated, it gives CASSIGLAGESGTDTQYF. The chain couples TRBV7-7 to TRBJ2-3, with 13 bases fitting TRBD2. The CDR3 spans 18 residues. Germline assignment: CDR1 SSHAT and CDR2 FNYEAQ (reference sequence). V trimming: 5 bases; J trimming: 3 bases; junction bases outside the gene matches: 11.

The V gene is TRBV2, the J gene TRBJ1-5; maybe TRBD1 (6 bases). The CDR3 length is 14 residues. Per germline, CDR1 SNHLY and CDR2 FYNNEI. V was pared by 4 bases and J by 5 bases, with 12 bases between. CDR3 DNA: TGTGCCAGCAGTGGTTTGGGGGGCGATCAGCCCCAGCATTTT. Translation: CASSGLGGDQPQHF.

This clone was picked up one time. The gene calls are TRBV19 and TRBJ2-2; the D gene is possibly TRBD1 (6 bases). V shed 3 bases and J shed 3 bases, with 11 bases lying between them. CDR1 is LNHDA, CDR2 SQIVND, per germline (reference sequence). The CDR3 runs to 15 residues. This chain's CDR3 is CASSIYGGDTGELFF. The CDR3 bases are TGTGCCAGTAGTATTTATGGGGGCGACACCGGGGAGCTGTTTTTT. Full variable domain (missing parts from reference TRBV19 and TRBJ2-2): DGGITQSPKYLFRKEGQNVTLSCEQNLNHDAMYWYRQDPGQGLRLIYYSQIVNDFQKGDIAEGYSVSREKKESFPLTVTSAQKNPTAFYLCASSIYGGDTGELFFGEGSRLTVL.

The CDR3 DNA is TGTGCCATCAGTGACAGGGGTTTTGAGGACACTGAAGCTTTCTTT. The encoded protein is CAISDRGFEDTEAFF. This chain links TRBV10-3 with TRBJ1-1, with D maybe TRBD1 (6 bases). Germline-derived CDR1 and CDR2 are ENHRY and SYGVKD. The CDR3 totals 15 residues. Between the trimmed V and J ends, which lost 3 bases and 3 bases, there was a span of 14 bases.

V usage is TRBV5-4 and J usage is TRBJ2-5; the D is unclear. This CDR3 comprises 13 residues. Trimming took 0 bases from V and 4 from J, leaving 7 bases between them. Germline assignment: CDR1 SGHNT and CDR2 YYREEE (reference sequence). The CDR3 coding sequence is TGTGCCAGCAGCTTGGTGTATCGAGAGACCCAGTACTTC. Its translation: CASSLVYRETQYF. Variable domain in full (rest from reference TRBV5-4 and TRBJ2-5): ETGVTQSPTHLIKTRGQQVTLRCSSQSGHNTVSWYQQALGQGPQFIFQYYREEENGRGNFPPRFSGLQFPNYSSELNVNALELDDSALYLCASSLVYRETQYFGPGTRLLVL.

The V call is TRBV5-1, the J call TRBJ2-4, with 7 bases matching TRBD2. The ends lost 0 bases at V and 8 bases at J; junction bases unmatched: 8. Germline CDR1 is SGHRS and CDR2 is YFSETQ. The CDR3 sequence is 15 residues long. CDR3 region: CASSLAGGKADIQYF. The CDR3 DNA reads as TGCGCCAGCAGCTTGGCCGGGGGGAAGGCGGACATTCAGTACTTC.

This chain connects TRBV6-1 to TRBJ2-7; maybe TRBD1 (6 bases). Germline V gene data show CDR1 as MNHNS and CDR2 as SASEGT. The CDR3 extends over 15 amino acids. V lost 4 bases, J lost 3 bases, and 16 bases lay in between. The CDR3 protein is CASSAGRDTLYEQYF. CDR3 sequence (DNA): TGTGCCAGCAGTGCCGGCAGGGACACCCTCTACGAGCAGTACTTC.

This sequence joins TRBV7-2 and TRBJ2-1; 10 bases align to TRBD2. CDR1 is SGHTA and CDR2 is FQGNSA in the germline V gene. The CDR3 consists of 15 residues. Trimming cost V 5 bases and J 8 bases; bases outside gene matches: 9. In DNA, the CDR3 is TGTGCCAGCAGCCCAAGCGGGGGGGCCTGGTATGAGCAGTTCTTC. The encoded protein is CASSPSGGAWYEQFF.

The rearrangement uses TRBV11-2 and TRBJ1-4; TRBD1 might be the D (5 bases). CDR1 is SGHAT, CDR2 FQNNGV, per germline. The V gene lost 2 bases and the J gene lost 3 bases, with 7 bases spanning the gap. The CDR3 sequence is 14 residues long. The CDR3, as DNA: TGTGCCAGCAGCTTAACCAGGGCTAATGAAAAACTGTTTTTT. It yields the protein CASSLTRANEKLFF.

V and J are TRBV9 and TRBJ2-5; a weak D match, TRBD2 (5 bases). The CDR3 is 16 amino acids. From germline, CDR1 is SGDLS and CDR2 YYNGEE. Trimming took off 2 bases at V and 1 base at J, with 15 bases between the two ends. CDR3 sequence: CASSVLGSEPQETQYF. The CDR3 DNA is TGTGCCAGCAGCGTCCTCGGTAGCGAGCCCCAAGAGACCCAGTACTTC.

In the case of this clone: Relative to the germline gene, one junction end is altered; a read error may explain this. The rearrangement uses TRBV6-6 and TRBJ1-4; D is ambiguous. In germline, CDR1 is MNHNY, CDR2 SVGAGI (reference sequence). The CDR3 totals 12 residues. For the CDR3, the DNA is TGTGCCAGCAGTAATACCCTCGGGATTAGGGTTTTT. This gives the protein CASSNTLGIRVF.

The chain recombines TRBV5-1 with TRBJ2-3, with 13 bases that match TRBD2. V was clipped by 3 bases and J by 3 bases; unmatched bases: 4. Germline V CDR1 and CDR2: SGHRS, YFSETQ. This CDR3 spans 16 amino acids. CDR3 nucleotide sequence: TGCGCCAGCAGCTCGGGGACTAGCGGGGCGACAGATACGCAGTATTTT. The encoded protein is CASSSGTSGATDTQYF.

The rearrangement uses TRBV6-5 and TRBJ1-2, with D uncertain. CDR3 length equals 15 residues. CDR1 MNHEY and CDR2 SVGAGI come from the germline V gene. V lost 0 bases and J 4 bases, leaving 12 bases between the germline ends. The CDR3 spells CASSYSYLESYGYTF. The CDR3 DNA follows: TGTGCCAGCAGTTACTCGTACCTGGAGAGCTATGGCTACACCTTC.

The V call is TRBV19, the J call TRBJ2-7; tentatively, D is TRBD2 (8 bases). Germline CDR1 is LNHDA and CDR2 is SQIVND (reference sequence). V shed 2 bases and J shed 5 bases, with 13 bases lying between them. CDR3 length: 14 amino acids. CDR3 bases: TGTGCCAGTAGTATAAGGGGGCGGGAGGACGAGCAGTACTTC. Its translation is CASSIRGREDEQYF.

J is TRBJ1-3 and V is TRBV7-9, with a possible D match to TRBD1 (5 bases). Trimming removed 1 base from V and 12 bases from J, with 7 bases in between. The CDR3 runs to 11 residues. Germline V CDR1 and CDR2: SEHNR, FQNEAQ (reference sequence). CDR3 protein: CASSLGGDIYF. For the CDR3, the DNA is TGTGCCAGCAGCTTAGGAGGGGACATATATTTT.

This chain uses TRBV19 with TRBJ2-7; D unresolved. Trimming took off 6 bases at V and 3 bases at J, with 15 bases between the two ends. The CDR3 is 14 residues long. Germline V gives CDR1 LNHDA, CDR2 SQIVND (reference sequence). CDR3 amino acids: CASSIVWGYYEQYF. The CDR3 nucleotides are TGTGCCAGTAGCATTGTGTGGGGTTACTACGAGCAGTACTTC.

The CDR3 bases are TGTGCCAGTAGTGCCCACAGGGGTGGGCATGAAAAACTGTTTTTT. It yields the protein CASSAHRGGHEKLFF. This rearrangement joins TRBV19 to TRBJ1-4; 7 nucleotides line up with TRBD1. After removal of 5 bases from V and 6 bases from J, the junction contained 9 bases not matched to a gene. Germline CDR1 and CDR2: LNHDA and SQIVND (reference sequence). The CDR3 consists of 15 residues.

J is TRBJ2-5 and V is TRBV7-9; TRBD2 is a possible D gene (7 bases). CDR3 length: 15 residues. Per the germline V gene, CDR1 is SEHNR and CDR2 is FQNEAQ (reference sequence). Trimming pared 0 bases from V and 5 bases from J, leaving 13 bases between. CDR3 region: CASSLAGGPGETQYF. The CDR3 bases are TGTGCCAGCAGCTTAGCGGGGGGGCCTGGGGAGACCCAGTACTTC. Full variable domain (remainder filled in from reference TRBV7-9 and TRBJ2-5): DTGVSQNPRHKITKRGQNVTFRCDPISEHNRLYWYRQTLGQGPEFLTYFQNEAQLEKSRLLSDRFSAERPKGSFSTLEIQRTEQGDSAMYLCASSLAGGPGETQYFGPGTRLLVL.

CDR3 loop: CASSQGTSGEDEQFF. The CDR3 DNA sequence: TGCGCCAGCAGTCAAGGGACTAGCGGGGAGGATGAGCAGTTCTTC. V and J are TRBV5-1 and TRBJ2-1; 13 bases align to TRBD2. The CDR3 loop spans 15 amino acids. The V and J ends lost 5 bases and 8 bases, in that order; junction bases with no gene match: 7. CDR1 and CDR2 from the germline V gene are SGHRS and YFSETQ.